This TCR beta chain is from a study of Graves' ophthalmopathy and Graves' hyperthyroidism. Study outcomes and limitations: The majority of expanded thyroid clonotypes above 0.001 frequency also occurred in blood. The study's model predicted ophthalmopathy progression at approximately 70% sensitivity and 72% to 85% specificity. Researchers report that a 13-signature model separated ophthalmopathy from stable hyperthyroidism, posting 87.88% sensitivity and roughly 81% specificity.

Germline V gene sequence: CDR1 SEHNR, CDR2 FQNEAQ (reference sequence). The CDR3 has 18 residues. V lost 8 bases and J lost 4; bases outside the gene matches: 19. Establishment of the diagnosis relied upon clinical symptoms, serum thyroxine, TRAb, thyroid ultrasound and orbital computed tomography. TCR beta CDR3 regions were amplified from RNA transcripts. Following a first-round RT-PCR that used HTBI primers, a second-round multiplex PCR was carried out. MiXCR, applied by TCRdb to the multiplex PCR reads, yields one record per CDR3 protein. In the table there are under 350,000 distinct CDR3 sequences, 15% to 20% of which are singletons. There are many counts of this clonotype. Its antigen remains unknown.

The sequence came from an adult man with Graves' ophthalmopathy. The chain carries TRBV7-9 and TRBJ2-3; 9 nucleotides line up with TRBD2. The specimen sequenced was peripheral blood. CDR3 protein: CASVSPGGLAGESDTQYF. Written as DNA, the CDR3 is TGTGCCAGCGTATCCCCGGGAGGCTTAGCGGGAGAGTCAGATACGCAGTATTTT.